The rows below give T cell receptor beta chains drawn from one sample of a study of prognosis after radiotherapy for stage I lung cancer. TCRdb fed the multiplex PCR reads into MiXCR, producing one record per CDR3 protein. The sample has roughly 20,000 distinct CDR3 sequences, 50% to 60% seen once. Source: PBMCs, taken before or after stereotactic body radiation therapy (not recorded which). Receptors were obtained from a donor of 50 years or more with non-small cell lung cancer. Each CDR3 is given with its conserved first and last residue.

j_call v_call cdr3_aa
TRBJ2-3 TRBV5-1 CASSLTSREMDTQYF
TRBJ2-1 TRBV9 CASSVDVGGKYNEQFF
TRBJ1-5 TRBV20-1 CSAIKGQGALQPQHF
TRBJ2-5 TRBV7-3 CASSGSGSLGETQYF
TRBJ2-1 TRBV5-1 CASSSYGTGGNEQFF
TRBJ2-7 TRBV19 CASSGTGGAYEQYF
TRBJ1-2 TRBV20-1 CSAREEGIDPGYTF
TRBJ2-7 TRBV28 CASRFSGRGEQYF
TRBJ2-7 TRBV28 CASSLPTSSGLAGEYEQYF
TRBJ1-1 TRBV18 CASSRGRGNTEAFF
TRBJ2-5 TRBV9 CASSVNRGGDTTQYF
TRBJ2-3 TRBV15 CATSPRGDMQYF
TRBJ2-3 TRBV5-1 CASSFATLDTQYF
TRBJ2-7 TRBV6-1 CASSKQDEQYF
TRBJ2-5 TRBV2 CASRPTGWLLAETQYF
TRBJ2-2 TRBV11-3 CASSLVNTGELFF
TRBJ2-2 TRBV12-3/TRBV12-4 CASSLRGSGTLELFF
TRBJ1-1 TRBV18 CASSPYRDVAFF
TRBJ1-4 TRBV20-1 CSASGTTATNEKLFF
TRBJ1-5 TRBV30 CAWSAGTIGNQPQHF
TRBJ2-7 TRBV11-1 CASSLVYRGRDEQYF
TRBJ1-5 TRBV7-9 CASSRTGENQPQHF
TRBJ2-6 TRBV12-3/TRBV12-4 CASSFNRGRGANVLTF
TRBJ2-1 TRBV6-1 CASLSSSASSHNEQFF